What follows are 15 T cell receptor beta chains derived from one specimen sequenced in a study of blood T cell repertoires in COVID-19. The assay was immunoSEQ multiplex PCR, and TCRdb's table has in-frame clones only and misses some. The sample lists 120,000 or so clones; around 90% were seen once. The material sequenced was peripheral blood. The source is a human donor in a cohort sampled during active COVID-19.

The CDR3 spells CASSFWATDTQYF. The CDR3 DNA is TGTGCCAGCAGTTTTTGGGCCACAGATACGCAGTATTTT. The chain recombines TRBV27 with TRBJ2-3; no clear D gene. CDR3 length equals 13 residues. V was clipped by 3 bases and J by 2 bases, with 6 bases between them. Germline values: CDR1 MNHEY, CDR2 SMNVEV (reference sequence).

The J gene is TRBJ1-4, the V gene TRBV15; 9 bases are shared with TRBD1. The ends lost 1 base at V and 6 bases at J; junction bases unmatched: 6. The germline V gene encodes CDR1 LNHNV and CDR2 YYDKDF (reference sequence). CDR3 size: 16 residues. CDR3 protein: CATSRGPRQGDEKLFF. The CDR3 DNA is TGTGCCACCAGCAGAGGACCGAGACAGGGGGATGAAAAACTGTTTTTT.

The rearrangement joins TRBV4-3 to TRBJ2-1; D not resolved. V gave up 1 base and J gave up 0 bases, with 7 bases separating them. Germline V CDR1 and CDR2: LGHNA, YSLEER. CDR3 size: 15 residues. The CDR3 loop reads CASSQVQYSYNEQFF. In DNA, the CDR3 is TGCGCCAGCAGCCAAGTTCAGTACTCCTACAATGAGCAGTTCTTC.

Only a few counts were recorded for this clone. The chain combines TRBV27 with TRBJ2-2, with D possibly being TRBD2 (6 bases). Trimming removed 6 bases at V and 0 bases at J, with 20 bases between. The CDR3 length is 18 residues. CDR1 and CDR2 from the germline V gene are MNHEY and SMNVEV (reference sequence). The CDR3 protein is CASSHPPGGLSNTGELFF. The CDR3 DNA sequence: TGTGCCAGCAGCCATCCCCCCGGGGGACTTTCGAACACCGGGGAGCTGTTTTTT.

The chain couples TRBV12-3 or TRBV12-4 to TRBJ2-1, with D perhaps TRBD1 (5 bases). Between the trimmed V and J ends, which lost 1 base and 4 bases, there was a span of 5 bases. CDR3 length: 13 residues. The CDR3 is CASSLGQYNEQFF. The CDR3 DNA is TGTGCCAGCAGTTTAGGACAGTACAATGAGCAGTTCTTC.

This rearrangement joins TRBV10-1 to TRBJ2-7; D ambiguous. CDR3 length: 12 residues. Looked up from germline, CDR1 is WNHNN and CDR2 is SYGVQD (reference sequence). The V gene lost 3 bases and the J gene lost 6 bases, with 9 bases spanning the gap. This CDR3 is CASSDRPGEQYF. CDR3 in DNA: TGCGCCAGCAGTGATCGTCCCGGCGAGCAGTACTTC.

The chain combines TRBV3-1 (or the pseudogene TRBV3-2) with TRBJ1-2, with TRBD1 matching 8 bases. The CDR3 consists of 14 residues. The germline V gene has CDR1 LGHDT and CDR2 YNNKEL (reference sequence). V shed 3 bases, J shed 7 bases, and the junction held 7 bases outside the gene matches. CDR3 loop: CASSQTDRVGGYTF. For the CDR3, the DNA is TGTGCCAGCAGCCAGACGGACAGGGTTGGTGGCTACACCTTC.

This sequence joins TRBV7-2 and TRBJ2-1, with D maybe TRBD1 (6 bases). Germline CDR1 and CDR2: SGHTA and FQGNSA. CDR3 length: 14 amino acids. Trimming pared 0 bases from V and 8 bases from J, leaving 11 bases between. The CDR3 loop reads CASSLAGAGHEQFF. The DNA for the CDR3 is TGTGCCAGCAGCTTAGCGGGGGCGGGCCATGAGCAGTTCTTC.

This clone turned up a few times. The rearrangement links TRBV28 to TRBJ1-2; D ambiguous. The V end was cut by 6 bases, the J end by 8 bases, with 16 bases between. The length of the CDR3 is 13 residues. The V gene's germline CDR1 is MDHEN and CDR2 SYDVKM. The CDR3 loop is CASSRPAGRGYTF. DNA of the CDR3: TGTGCCAGCAGCCGGCCCGCAGGAAGGGGCTACACCTTC.

The V and J genes are TRBV18 and TRBJ2-6; 10 nucleotides match TRBD1. CDR1 is KGHSH, CDR2 LQKENI, per germline. The CDR3 runs to 19 residues. Germline trimming cut 6 bases from V and 1 base from J; bases unmatched to any gene: 12. The CDR3 DNA sequence: TGTGCCAGCTCGCCGACCGCCGGGACAGGGGTTTCTGGGGCCAACGTCCTGACTTTC. Translating gives CASSPTAGTGVSGANVLTF.

This chain links TRBV29-1 with TRBJ2-5; 12 bases line up with TRBD1. With 7 bases clipped from V and 4 bases from J, the junction kept 10 bases outside the gene matches. The CDR3 length is 15 residues. Germline V CDR1 and CDR2: SQVTM, ANQGSEA. The DNA of the CDR3 is TGCAGCGGGACCGGGACAGGGGGCCTGGTAGAGACCCAGTACTTC. Translated: CSGTGTGGLVETQYF.

The rearrangement links TRBV28 to TRBJ2-5; 9 bases match TRBD2. The CDR3 is 16 amino acids. Germline V CDR1 and CDR2: MDHEN, SYDVKM. Trimming at V came to 3 bases and at J to 5 bases, leaving 10 bases not matched to a gene. This CDR3 reads CASSFGVAGDRETQYF. The CDR3, as DNA: TGTGCCAGCAGTTTTGGGGTAGCGGGGGACCGCGAGACCCAGTACTTC.

The chain carries TRBV10-3 and TRBJ1-4; 9 nucleotides match TRBD1. Germline trimming cut 5 bases from V and 0 bases from J; bases unmatched to any gene: 7. This CDR3 spans 17 amino acids. CDR1 ENHRY and CDR2 SYGVKD come from the germline V gene. The CDR3 sequence is CAISTGTGIATNEKLFF. As DNA, the CDR3 is TGTGCCATCAGTACCGGGACAGGGATTGCAACTAATGAAAAACTGTTTTTT.

The chain recombines TRBV10-3 with TRBJ2-7; 11 nucleotides line up with TRBD1. The V segment lost 7 bases and the J segment 2 bases; nucleotides outside the gene matches: 7. The CDR3 spans 15 residues. The V gene's germline CDR1 is ENHRY and CDR2 SYGVKD. The DNA of the CDR3 is TGTGCCATCACCTATGGACAGGGGGCGGCCTACGAGCAGTACTTC. Its protein product is CAITYGQGAAYEQYF.

The chain joins TRBV30 to TRBJ2-1; TRBD2 agrees at 7 bases. The CDR3 runs to 15 residues. Germline-derived CDR1 and CDR2 are GTSNPN and SVGIG (reference sequence). V lost 4 bases and J lost 2; bases outside the gene matches: 8. The CDR3 loop is CAWNSGQTPYNEQFF. Written as DNA, the CDR3 is TGTGCCTGGAATAGCGGGCAAACCCCCTACAATGAGCAGTTCTTC.